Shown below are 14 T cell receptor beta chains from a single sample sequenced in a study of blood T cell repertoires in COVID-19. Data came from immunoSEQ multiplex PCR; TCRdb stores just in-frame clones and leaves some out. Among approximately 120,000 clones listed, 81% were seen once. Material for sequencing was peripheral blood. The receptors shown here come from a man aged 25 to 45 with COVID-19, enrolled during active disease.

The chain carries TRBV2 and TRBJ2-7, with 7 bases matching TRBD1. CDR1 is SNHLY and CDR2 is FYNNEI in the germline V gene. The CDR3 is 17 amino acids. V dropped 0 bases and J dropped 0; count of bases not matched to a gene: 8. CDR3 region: CASSEAGGRGPSYEQYF. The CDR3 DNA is TGTGCCAGCAGTGAAGCCGGAGGTAGGGGGCCCTCCTACGAGCAGTACTTC.

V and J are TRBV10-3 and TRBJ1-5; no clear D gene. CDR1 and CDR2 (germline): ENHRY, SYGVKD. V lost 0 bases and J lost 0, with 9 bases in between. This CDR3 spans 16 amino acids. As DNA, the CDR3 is TGTGCCATCAGTGAGTCGAAGAGGGCTAGCAATCAGCCCCAGCATTTT. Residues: CAISESKRASNQPQHF.

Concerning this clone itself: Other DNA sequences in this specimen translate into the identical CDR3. In DNA, the CDR3 is TGTGCCAGCAGCGTAGGGACTAGCGGGAGCACCGGGGAGCTGTTTTTT. As protein: CASSVGTSGSTGELFF. The chain is built from TRBV9 and TRBJ2-2; the match to TRBD2 covers 13 bases. Germline CDR1 and CDR2: SGDLS and YYNGEE. CDR3 size: 16 residues. With 0 bases clipped from V and 4 bases from J, the junction kept 0 bases outside the gene matches.

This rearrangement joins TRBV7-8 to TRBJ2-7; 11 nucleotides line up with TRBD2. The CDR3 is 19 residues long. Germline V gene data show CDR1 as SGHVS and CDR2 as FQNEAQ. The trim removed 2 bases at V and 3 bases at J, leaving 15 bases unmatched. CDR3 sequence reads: CASSLRFPLSGRENYEQYF. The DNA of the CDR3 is TGTGCCAGCAGCTTACGGTTCCCACTTAGCGGGAGGGAAAACTACGAGCAGTACTTC.

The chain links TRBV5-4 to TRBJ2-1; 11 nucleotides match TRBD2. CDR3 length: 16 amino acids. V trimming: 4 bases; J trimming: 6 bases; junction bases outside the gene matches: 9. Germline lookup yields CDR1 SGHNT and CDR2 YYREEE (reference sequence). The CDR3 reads CASSPPGLAESNEQFF. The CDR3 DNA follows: TGTGCCAGCAGCCCCCCGGGACTAGCGGAGAGCAATGAGCAGTTCTTC.

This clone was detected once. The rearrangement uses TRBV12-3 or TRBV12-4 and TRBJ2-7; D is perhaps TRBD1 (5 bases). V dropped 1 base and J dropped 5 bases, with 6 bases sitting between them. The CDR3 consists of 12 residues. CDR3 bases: TGTGCCAGCAGTTTAGTAGGGGACGAGCAGTACTTC. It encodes CASSLVGDEQYF.

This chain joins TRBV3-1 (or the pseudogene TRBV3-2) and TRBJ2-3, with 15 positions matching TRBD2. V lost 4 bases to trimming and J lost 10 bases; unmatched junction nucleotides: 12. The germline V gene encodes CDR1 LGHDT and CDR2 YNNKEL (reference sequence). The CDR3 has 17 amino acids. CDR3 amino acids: CASSPPFGTSGGKAQYF. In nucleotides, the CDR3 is TGTGCCAGCAGCCCTCCCTTCGGGACTAGCGGGGGGAAAGCGCAGTATTTT.

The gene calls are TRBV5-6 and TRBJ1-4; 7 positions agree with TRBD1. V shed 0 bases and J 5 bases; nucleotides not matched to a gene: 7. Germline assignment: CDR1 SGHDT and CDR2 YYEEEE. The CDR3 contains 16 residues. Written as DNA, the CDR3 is TGTGCCAGCAGCTTGGGGGGACAGACACGCAATGAAAAACTGTTTTTT. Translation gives CASSLGGQTRNEKLFF.

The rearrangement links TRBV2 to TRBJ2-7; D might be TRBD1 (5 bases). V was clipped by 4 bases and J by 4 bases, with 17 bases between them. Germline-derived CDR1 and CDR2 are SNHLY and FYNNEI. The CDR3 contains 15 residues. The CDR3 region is CASSGRTSHNYEQYF. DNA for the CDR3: TGTGCCAGCAGTGGACGGACAAGCCATAATTACGAGCAGTACTTC. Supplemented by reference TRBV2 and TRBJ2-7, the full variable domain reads EPEVTQTPSHQVTQMGQEVILRCVPISNHLYFYWYRQILGQKVEFLVSFYNNEISEKSEIFDDQFSVERPDGSNFTLKIRSTKLEDSAMYFCASSGRTSHNYEQYFGPGTRLTVT.

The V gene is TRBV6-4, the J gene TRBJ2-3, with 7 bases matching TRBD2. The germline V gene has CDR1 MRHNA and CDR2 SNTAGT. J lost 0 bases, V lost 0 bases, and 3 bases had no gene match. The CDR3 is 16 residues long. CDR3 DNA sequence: TGTGCCAGCAGTGACTCGGGACTATCCAGCACAGATACGCAGTATTTT. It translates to CASSDSGLSSTDTQYF.

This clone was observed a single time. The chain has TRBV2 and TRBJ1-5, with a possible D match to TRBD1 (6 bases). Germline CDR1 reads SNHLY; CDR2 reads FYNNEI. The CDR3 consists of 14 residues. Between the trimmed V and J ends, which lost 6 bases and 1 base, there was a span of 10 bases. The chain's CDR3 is CASSTGLSNQPQHF. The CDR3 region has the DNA TGTGCCAGCAGCACAGGGTTGAGCAATCAGCCCCAGCATTTT.

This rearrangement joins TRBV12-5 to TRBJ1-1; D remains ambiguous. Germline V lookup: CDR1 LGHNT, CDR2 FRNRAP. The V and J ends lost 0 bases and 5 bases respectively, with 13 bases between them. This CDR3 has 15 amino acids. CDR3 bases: TGTGCTAGTGGTTTGGTAAACTGGTTAGAGACTGAAGCTTTCTTT. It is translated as CASGLVNWLETEAFF.

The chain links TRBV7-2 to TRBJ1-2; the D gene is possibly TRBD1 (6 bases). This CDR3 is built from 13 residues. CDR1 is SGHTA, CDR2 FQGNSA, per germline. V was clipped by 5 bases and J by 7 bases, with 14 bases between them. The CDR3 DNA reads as TGTGCCAGCAGCCTACAGGGAACTCTTGGCTACACCTTC. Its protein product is CASSLQGTLGYTF.

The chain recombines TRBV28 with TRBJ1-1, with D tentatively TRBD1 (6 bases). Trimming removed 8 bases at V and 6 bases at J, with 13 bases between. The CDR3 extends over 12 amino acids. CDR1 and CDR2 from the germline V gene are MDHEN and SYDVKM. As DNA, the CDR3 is TGTGCCAGCGTAACAGGGTACTCTGAAGCTTTCTTT. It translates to CASVTGYSEAFF. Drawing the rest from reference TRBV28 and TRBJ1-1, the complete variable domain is DVKVTQSSRYLVKRTGEKVFLECVQDMDHENMFWYRQDPGLGLRLIYFSYDVKMKEKGDIPEGYSVSREKKERFSLILESASTNQTSMYLCASVTGYSEAFFGQGTRLTVV.